This T cell receptor beta chain was captured in a study of PD-L1 blockade in urothelial cancer. The study, taken as a whole, reports: Those with durable benefit had larger increases in tumor-associated blood clones at 3 weeks.

This clone appeared a single time. Its antigen is not identified. The data were produced by immunoSEQ multiplex PCR, yet TCRdb's version contains in-frame clones alone and is incomplete. The sample holds 50,000 to 60,000 clones, approximately 80% seen once. The sequencing used PBMCs, collected around atezolizumab (anti-PD-L1) treatment. This TCR derives from a man in his forties or fifties with urothelial cancer.

DNA for the CDR3: TGCAGTGCAGATAGCGGGAAACGGCAGTTCTTC. Protein: CSADSGKRQFF. The chain is built from TRBV20-1 and TRBJ2-1; 8 bases map to TRBD2. This CDR3 has 11 residues. Germline trimming cut 6 bases from V and 12 bases from J; bases unmatched to any gene: 7. CDR1 and CDR2 (germline): DFQATT, SNEGSKA (reference sequence).